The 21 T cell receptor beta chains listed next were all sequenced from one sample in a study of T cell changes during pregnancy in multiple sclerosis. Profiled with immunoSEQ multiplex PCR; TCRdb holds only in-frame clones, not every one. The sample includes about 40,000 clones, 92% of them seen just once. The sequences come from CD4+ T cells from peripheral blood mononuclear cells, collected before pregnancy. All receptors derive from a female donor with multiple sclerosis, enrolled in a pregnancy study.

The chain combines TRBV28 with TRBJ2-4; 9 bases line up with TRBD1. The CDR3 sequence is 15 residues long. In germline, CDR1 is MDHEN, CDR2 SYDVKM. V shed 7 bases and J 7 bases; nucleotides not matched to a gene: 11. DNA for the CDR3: TGTGCCAGCATCCCCAAACAGGGGGCAAGGAACATTCAGTACTTC. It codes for CASIPKQGARNIQYF. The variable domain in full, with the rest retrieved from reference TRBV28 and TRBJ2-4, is DVKVTQSSRYLVKRTGEKVFLECVQDMDHENMFWYRQDPGLGLRLIYFSYDVKMKEKGDIPEGYSVSREKKERFSLILESASTNQTSMYLCASIPKQGARNIQYFGAGTRLSVL.

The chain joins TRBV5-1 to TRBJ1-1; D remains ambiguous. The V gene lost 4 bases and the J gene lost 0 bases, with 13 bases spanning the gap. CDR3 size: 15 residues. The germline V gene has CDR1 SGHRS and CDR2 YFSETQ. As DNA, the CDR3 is TGCGCCAGCAGCCCGTCGCTAGGATTGAACACTGAAGCTTTCTTT. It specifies CASSPSLGLNTEAFF.

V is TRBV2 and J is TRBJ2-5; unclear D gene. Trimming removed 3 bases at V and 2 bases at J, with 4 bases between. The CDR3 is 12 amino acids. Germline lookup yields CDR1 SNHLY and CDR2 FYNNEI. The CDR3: CASSDYQETQYF. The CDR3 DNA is TGTGCCAGCAGTGATTATCAAGAGACCCAGTACTTC.

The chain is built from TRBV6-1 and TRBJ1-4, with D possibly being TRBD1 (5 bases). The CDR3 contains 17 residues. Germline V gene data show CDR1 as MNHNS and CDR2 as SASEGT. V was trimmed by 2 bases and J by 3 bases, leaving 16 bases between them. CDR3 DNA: TGTGCCAGCAGTGAACGGGCAGGGAGGCGGGCTAATGAAAAACTGTTTTTT. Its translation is CASSERAGRRANEKLFF.

DNA for the CDR3: TGTGCCAGCAGCTTATGGGGGGGAAGGGACAATGAGCAGTTCTTC. This codes for CASSLWGGRDNEQFF. The chain combines TRBV7-3 with TRBJ2-1; TRBD2 matches 7 bases. The CDR3 length is 15 residues. V was pared by 2 bases and J by 5 bases, with 6 bases of the junction left unmatched. CDR1 is SGHTA, CDR2 FQGTGA, per germline.

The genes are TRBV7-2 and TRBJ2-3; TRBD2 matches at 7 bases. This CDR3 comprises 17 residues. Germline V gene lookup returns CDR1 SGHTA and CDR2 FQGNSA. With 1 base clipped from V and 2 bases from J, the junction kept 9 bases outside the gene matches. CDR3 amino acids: CASSLVVTSVATDTQYF. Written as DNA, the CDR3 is TGTGCCAGCAGCTTAGTGGTTACTAGCGTGGCCACAGATACGCAGTATTTT.

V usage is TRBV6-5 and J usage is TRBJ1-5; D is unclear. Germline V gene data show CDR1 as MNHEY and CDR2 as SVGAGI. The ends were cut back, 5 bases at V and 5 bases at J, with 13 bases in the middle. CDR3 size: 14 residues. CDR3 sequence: CASSPSGNYQPQHF. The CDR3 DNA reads TGTGCCAGCAGTCCCTCGGGGAACTATCAGCCCCAGCATTTT.

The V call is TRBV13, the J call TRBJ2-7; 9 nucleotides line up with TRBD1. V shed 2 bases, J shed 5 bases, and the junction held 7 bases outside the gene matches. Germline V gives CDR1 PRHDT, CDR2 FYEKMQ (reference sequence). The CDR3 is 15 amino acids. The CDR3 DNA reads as TGTGCCAGCAGCTTATTTAACAGGGGGCCTAACGAGCAGTACTTC. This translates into CASSLFNRGPNEQYF. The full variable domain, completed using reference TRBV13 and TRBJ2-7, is AAGVIQSPRHLIKEKRETATLKCYPIPRHDTVYWYQQGPGQDPQFLISFYEKMQSDKGSIPDRFSAQQFSDYHSELNMSSLELGDSALYFCASSLFNRGPNEQYFGPGTRLTVT.

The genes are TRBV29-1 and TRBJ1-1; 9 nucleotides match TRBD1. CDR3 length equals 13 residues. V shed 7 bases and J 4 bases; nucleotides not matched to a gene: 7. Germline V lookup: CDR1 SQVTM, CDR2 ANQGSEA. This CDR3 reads CSGRDRVGTEAFF. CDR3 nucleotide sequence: TGCAGCGGGAGGGACAGGGTGGGCACTGAAGCTTTCTTT.

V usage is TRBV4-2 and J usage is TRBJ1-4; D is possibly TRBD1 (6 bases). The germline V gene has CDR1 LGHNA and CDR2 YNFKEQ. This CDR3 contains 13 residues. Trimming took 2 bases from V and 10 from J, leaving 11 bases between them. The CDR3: CASSQSTGRKLFF. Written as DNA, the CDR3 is TGTGCCAGCAGCCAATCCACAGGGAGAAAACTGTTTTTT.

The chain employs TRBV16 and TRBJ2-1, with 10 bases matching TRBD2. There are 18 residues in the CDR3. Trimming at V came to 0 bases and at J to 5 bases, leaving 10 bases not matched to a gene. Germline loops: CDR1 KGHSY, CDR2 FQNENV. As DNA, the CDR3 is TGTGCCAGCAGCCAATCTTTTACAGTGGGGACTAGCGACAATGAGCAGTTCTTC. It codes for CASSQSFTVGTSDNEQFF.

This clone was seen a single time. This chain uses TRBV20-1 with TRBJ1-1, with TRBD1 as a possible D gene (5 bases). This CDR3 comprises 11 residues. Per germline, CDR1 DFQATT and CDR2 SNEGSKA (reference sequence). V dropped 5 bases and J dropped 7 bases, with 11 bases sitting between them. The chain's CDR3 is CSALRAHEAFF. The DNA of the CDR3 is TGCAGTGCTCTCAGGGCCCATGAAGCTTTCTTT.

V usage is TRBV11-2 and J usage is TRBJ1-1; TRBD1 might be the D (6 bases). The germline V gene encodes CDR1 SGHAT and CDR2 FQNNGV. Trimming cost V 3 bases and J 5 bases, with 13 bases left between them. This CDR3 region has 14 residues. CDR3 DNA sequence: TGTGCCAGCAGCTTGGGGGCACGGGTGACTGAAGCTTTCTTT. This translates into CASSLGARVTEAFF. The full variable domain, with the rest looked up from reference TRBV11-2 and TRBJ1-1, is EAGVAQSPRYKIIEKRQSVAFWCNPISGHATLYWYQQILGQGPKLLIQFQNNGVVDDSQLPKDRFSAERLKGVDSTLKIQPAKLEDSAVYLCASSLGARVTEAFFGQGTRLTVV.

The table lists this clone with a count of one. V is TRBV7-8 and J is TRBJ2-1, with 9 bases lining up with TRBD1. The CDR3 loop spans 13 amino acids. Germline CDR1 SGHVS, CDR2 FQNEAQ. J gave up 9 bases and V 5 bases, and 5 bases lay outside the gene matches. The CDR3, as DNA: TGTGCCAGCAGCCGGGACAGGGATTTTGAGCAGTTCTTC. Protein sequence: CASSRDRDFEQFF.

CDR3 residues: CASSRDPTSGTYEQYF. The CDR3 DNA reads as TGTGCCAGTAGTAGGGATCCGACTAGCGGGACCTACGAGCAGTACTTC. The chain carries TRBV19 and TRBJ2-7; 11 bases agree with TRBD2. CDR1 and CDR2 from the germline V gene are LNHDA and SQIVND (reference sequence). There are 16 residues in the CDR3. V gave up 4 bases and J gave up 2 bases; unmatched junction bases: 7.

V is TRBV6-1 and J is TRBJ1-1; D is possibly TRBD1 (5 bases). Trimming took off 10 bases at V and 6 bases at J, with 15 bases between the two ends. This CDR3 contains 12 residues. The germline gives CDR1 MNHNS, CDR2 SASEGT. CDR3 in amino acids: CAIRGEAAEAFF. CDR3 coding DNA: TGTGCCATCCGAGGGGAGGCGGCTGAAGCTTTCTTT.

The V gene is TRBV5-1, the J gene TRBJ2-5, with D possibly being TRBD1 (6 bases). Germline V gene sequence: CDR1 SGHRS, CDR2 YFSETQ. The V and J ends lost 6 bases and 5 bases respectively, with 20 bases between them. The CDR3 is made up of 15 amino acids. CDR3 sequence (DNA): TGCGCCAGCACGCCAGGGGCCAGGCCCGAGGAGACCCAGTACTTC. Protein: CASTPGARPEETQYF.

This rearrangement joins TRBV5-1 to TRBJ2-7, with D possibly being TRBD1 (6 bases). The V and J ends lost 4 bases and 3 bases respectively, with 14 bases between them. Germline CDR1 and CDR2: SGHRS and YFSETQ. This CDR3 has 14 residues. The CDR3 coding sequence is TGCGCCAGCAGCCCCGGACAGACCCTCTACGAGCAGTACTTC. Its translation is CASSPGQTLYEQYF. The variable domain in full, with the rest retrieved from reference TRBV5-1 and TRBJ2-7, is KAGVTQTPRYLIKTRGQQVTLSCSPISGHRSVSWYQQTPGQGLQFLFEYFSETQRNKGNFPGRFSGRQFSNSRSEMNVSTLELGDSALYLCASSPGQTLYEQYFGPGTRLTVT.

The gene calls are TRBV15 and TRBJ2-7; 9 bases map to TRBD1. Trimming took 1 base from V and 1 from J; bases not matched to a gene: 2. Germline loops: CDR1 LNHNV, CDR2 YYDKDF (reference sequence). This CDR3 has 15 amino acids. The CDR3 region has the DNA TGTGCCACCAGCAGAGGAGGGACAGGGTCCTACGAGCAGTACTTC. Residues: CATSRGGTGSYEQYF.

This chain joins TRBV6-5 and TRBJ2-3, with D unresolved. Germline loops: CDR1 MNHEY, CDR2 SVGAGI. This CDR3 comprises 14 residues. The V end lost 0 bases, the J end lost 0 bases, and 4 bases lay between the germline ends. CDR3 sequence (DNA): TGTGCCAGCAGTTACTCCAGGAGCACAGATACGCAGTATTTT. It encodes CASSYSRSTDTQYF.

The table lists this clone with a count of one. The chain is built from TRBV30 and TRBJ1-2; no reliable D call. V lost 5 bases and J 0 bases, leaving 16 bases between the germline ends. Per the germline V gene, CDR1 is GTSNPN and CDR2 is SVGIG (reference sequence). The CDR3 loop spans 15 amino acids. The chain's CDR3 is CAWRNPPGTNYGYTF. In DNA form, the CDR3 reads TGTGCCTGGCGAAACCCCCCCGGTACTAACTATGGCTACACCTTC.